This is a list of T cell receptor beta chains from one sample in a study of cytomegalovirus exposure and HLA in healthy donors. Clones were read by immunoSEQ multiplex PCR, and TCRdb kept only the in-frame ones, dropping some. The table includes approximately 170,000 clones, 70% detected once. The sample consisted of PBMCs. These receptors were collected from a man aged 18 to 30 in good health and CMV-seropositive. CDR3s include the opening cysteine and the closing phenylalanine or tryptophan. A D gene is named only where the DNA matches it firmly. Some rows mark clone size as missing; the rest say once, few, many or name a class of expanded clone.

v_gene	abundance	d_gene	j_gene	CDR3aa	CDR3nt
TRBV2	.	.	TRBJ1-1	CASSRLENTEAFF	TGTGCCAGCAGTCGTTTAGAGAACACTGAAGCTTTCTTT
TRBV27	once	TRBD1	TRBJ1-2	CASSLSRTGVYGYTF	TGTGCCAGCAGTTTATCGAGGACAGGCGTCTATGGCTACACCTTC
TRBV9	.	TRBD1	TRBJ2-2	CASSLTGDPGELFF	TGTGCCAGCAGCTTGACAGGGGACCCCGGGGAGCTGTTTTTT
TRBV9	.	.	TRBJ1-3	CASSVEGGRSGNTIYF	TGTGCCAGCAGCGTAGAAGGAGGCCGCTCTGGAAACACCATATATTTT
TRBV5-6	.	TRBD1	TRBJ1-5	CASSLFKGAADQPQHF	TGTGCCAGCAGCTTGTTTAAGGGGGCCGCCGATCAGCCCCAGCATTTT
TRBV4-2	.	TRBD2	TRBJ2-2	CASSPVTSGYNTGELFF	TGTGCCAGCAGCCCGGTTACTAGCGGGTATAACACCGGGGAGCTGTTTTTT
TRBV2	.	TRBD1	TRBJ1-6	CASIPTGTGASPLHF	TGTGCCAGCATCCCAACCGGGACAGGGGCTTCACCCCTCCACTTT
TRBV9	.	TRBD2	TRBJ2-3	CASSVASLAGGPDTQYF	TGTGCCAGCAGCGTAGCCTCGCTGGCGGGGGGACCAGATACGCAGTATTTT
TRBV7-7	.	TRBD2	TRBJ2-2	CASSPGRLLNTGELFF	TGTGCTAGCAGCCCCGGGAGGCTGCTGAACACCGGGGAGCTGTTTTTT
TRBV6-1	once	.	TRBJ1-2	CASSEGPPGRRYGYTF	TGTGCCAGCAGTGAAGGGCCCCCGGGCAGGAGGTATGGCTACACCTTC
TRBV2	.	.	TRBJ1-1	CASSAARTEAFF	TGTGCCAGCAGTGCGGCGCGGACTGAAGCTTTCTTT
TRBV7-6	.	TRBD1	TRBJ2-2	CASSLAGTAYTGELFF	TGTGCCAGCAGCTTAGCTGGGACAGCCTACACCGGGGAGCTGTTTTTT
TRBV6-1	few	TRBD1	TRBJ2-2	CASSQGAANTGELFF	TGTGCCAGCAGCCAGGGGGCTGCGAACACCGGGGAGCTGTTTTTT
TRBV5-6	.	TRBD1	TRBJ1-5	CASSALTGEGNQPQHF	TGTGCCAGCAGCGCCCTGACAGGGGAGGGCAATCAGCCCCAGCATTTT
TRBV9	few	.	TRBJ1-1	CASSRDTEAFF	TGTGCCAGCAGCCGGGACACTGAAGCTTTCTTT
TRBV5-1	few	.	TRBJ1-1	CASSLRRLNTEAFF	TGCGCCAGCAGCTTAAGGAGACTGAACACTGAAGCTTTCTTT
TRBV5-6	.	.	TRBJ1-1	CASSSTPKGANTEAFF	TGTGCCAGCAGCTCGACCCCTAAGGGAGCCAACACTGAAGCTTTCTTT
TRBV5-1	.	.	TRBJ1-1	CASSLVGLLNTEAFF	TGCGCCAGCAGCTTGGTGGGACTCCTGAACACTGAAGCTTTCTTT
TRBV19	.	.	TRBJ2-1	CASTKGRVNYNEQFF	TGTGCCAGTACTAAAGGCAGGGTAAACTACAATGAGCAGTTCTTC
TRBV2	.	.	TRBJ1-2	CASSEGHRIDYGYTF	TGTGCCAGCAGCGAGGGACACAGGATTGACTATGGCTACACCTTC
TRBV7-9	few	.	TRBJ1-2	CSSSLVTEGYTF	TGTTCCAGCAGCTTAGTGACAGAGGGCTACACCTTC
TRBV28	few	TRBD1	TRBJ1-1	CASSLSRGQGAGTEAFF	TGTGCCAGCAGTTTATCCCGGGGACAGGGGGCTGGCACTGAAGCTTTCTTT
TRBV30	.	TRBD1	TRBJ2-3	CAWSNNRGMADTQYF	TGTGCCTGGAGCAACAACAGGGGGATGGCAGATACGCAGTATTTT
TRBV30	few	TRBD1	TRBJ2-6	CAWSGGPGANVLTF	TGTGCCTGGTCAGGGGGCCCTGGGGCCAACGTCCTGACTTTC
TRBV29-1	.	.	TRBJ2-3	CSVEDQRGLNTQYF	TGCAGCGTTGAAGATCAAAGAGGTTTGAATACGCAGTATTTT
TRBV19	.	.	TRBJ2-3	CASERVPGITDTQYF	TGTGCCAGTGAGAGGGTTCCGGGCATCACAGATACGCAGTATTTT
TRBV27	few	TRBD1	TRBJ1-2	CASSLDRGYGYTF	TGTGCCAGCAGCTTAGACAGGGGATATGGCTACACCTTC
TRBV27	.	.	TRBJ1-3	CASSLSTRPSSGNTIYF	TGTGCCAGCAGTTTATCCACTCGTCCGAGCTCTGGAAACACCATATATTTT
TRBV27	once	TRBD2	TRBJ2-1	CASSDPPTSGGNNEQFF	TGTGCCAGCAGCGATCCTCCCACTAGCGGGGGGAACAATGAGCAGTTCTTC
TRBV6-6	once	TRBD2	TRBJ2-1	CASSGTSGRHNEQFF	TGTGCCAGCAGTGGGACTAGCGGGAGACACAATGAGCAGTTCTTC
TRBV27	.	TRBD2	TRBJ2-5	CASSLAGGQGETQYF	TGTGCCAGCAGTTTAGCGGGGGGACAAGGGGAGACCCAGTACTTC
TRBV2	.	TRBD1	TRBJ1-5	CASGTGTQPQHF	TGTGCCAGCGGGACAGGGACTCAGCCCCAGCATTTT
TRBV5-1	.	TRBD1	TRBJ1-2	CASSPGQGAAYGYTF	TGCGCCAGCAGCCCGGGACAGGGGGCGGCTTATGGCTACACCTTC
TRBV6-1	.	.	TRBJ1-2	CASTQGSGGYTF	TGTGCCAGCACCCAAGGATCGGGTGGCTACACCTTC
TRBV6-4	.	.	TRBJ1-1	CASSENAFSMNTEAFF	TGTGCCAGCAGTGAGAATGCGTTTTCCATGAACACTGAAGCTTTCTTT
TRBV9	few	TRBD1	TRBJ1-3	CASSAGQGSPSSGNTIYF	TGTGCCAGCAGCGCCGGACAGGGCTCCCCAAGCTCTGGAAACACCATATATTTT
TRBV28	.	TRBD1	TRBJ1-2	CASSLGQGRSYTF	TGTGCCAGCAGCCTCGGACAGGGGAGAAGCTACACCTTC
TRBV5-6	.	.	TRBJ1-5	CASSFGGLVNQPQHF	TGTGCCAGCAGCTTCGGGGGGCTAGTAAATCAGCCCCAGCATTTT
TRBV18	.	.	TRBJ1-1	CASSPWGGADLNTEAFF	TGTGCCAGCTCACCATGGGGAGGGGCCGACTTGAACACTGAAGCTTTCTTT
TRBV27	.	.	TRBJ1-1	CASSLSVQTQEAFF	TGTGCCAGCAGTTTAAGTGTCCAGACTCAGGAAGCTTTCTTT
TRBV15	.	.	TRBJ1-6	CATSRRDGENSPLHF	TGTGCCACCAGCAGGCGGGACGGGGAGAATTCACCCCTCCACTTT
TRBV2	.	TRBD1	TRBJ1-4	CASKTGATNEKLFF	TGTGCCAGCAAGACAGGGGCAACTAATGAAAAACTGTTTTTT
TRBV29-1	.	.	TRBJ1-2	CSVPLQDPNYGYTF	TGCAGCGTTCCTCTACAGGATCCAAACTATGGCTACACCTTC
TRBV18	once	.	TRBJ1-2	CASSPRSDLGGYTF	TGTGCCAGCTCACCGAGGTCGGATCTGGGTGGCTACACCTTC
TRBV9	.	.	TRBJ1-1	CASSVSGITEAFF	TGTGCCAGCAGCGTATCAGGGATAACTGAAGCTTTCTTT
TRBV28	.	.	TRBJ1-2	CASSTAGKADYGYTF	TGTGCCAGCAGTACCGCCGGCAAGGCGGACTATGGCTACACCTTC
TRBV5-1	.	TRBD1	TRBJ2-1	CASSLDRGREQFF	TGCGCCAGCAGCTTGGACAGGGGGCGTGAGCAGTTCTTC
TRBV19	.	TRBD2	TRBJ2-2	CASSLAGGTGELFF	TGTGCCAGTAGTCTGGCGGGGGGAACCGGGGAGCTGTTTTTT